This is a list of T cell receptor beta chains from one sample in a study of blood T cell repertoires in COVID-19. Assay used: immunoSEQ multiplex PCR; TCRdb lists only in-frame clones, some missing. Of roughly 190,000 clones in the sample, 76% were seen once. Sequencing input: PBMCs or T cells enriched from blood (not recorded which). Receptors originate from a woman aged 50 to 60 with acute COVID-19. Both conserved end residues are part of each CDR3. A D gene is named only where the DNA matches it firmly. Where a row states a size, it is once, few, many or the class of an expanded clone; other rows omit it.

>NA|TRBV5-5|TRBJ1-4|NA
TGTGCCAGCAACTACGATCCTTCTAATGAAAAACTGTTTTTT
CASNYDPSNEKLFF
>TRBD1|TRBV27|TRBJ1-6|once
TGTGCCACCCGCGTGGGACAGGGGGCACTTAATTCACCCCTCCACTTT
CATRVGQGALNSPLHF
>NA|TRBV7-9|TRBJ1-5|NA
TGTGCCAGCAATTTTGAGAATCAGCCCCAGCATTTT
CASNFENQPQHF
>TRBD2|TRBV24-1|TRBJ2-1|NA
TGTGCCACCAGTGACCTAACTAGCGGGGGGGTCAATGAGCAGTTCTTC
CATSDLTSGGVNEQFF
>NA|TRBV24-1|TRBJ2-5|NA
TGTGCCACCAGTGATTCAGGAGAGACCCAGTACTTC
CATSDSGETQYF
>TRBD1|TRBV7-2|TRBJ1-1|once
TGTGCCAGCGGGTCCCGGGCAGGGGGCACTGAAGCTTTCTTT
CASGSRAGGTEAFF
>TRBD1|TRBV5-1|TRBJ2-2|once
TGCGCCACTCGACAGGGCCAGACCGGGGAGCTGTTTTTT
CATRQGQTGELFF
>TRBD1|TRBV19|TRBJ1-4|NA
TGTGCCAGTACTAGGGGGCTAACTAATGAAAAACTGTTTTTT
CASTRGLTNEKLFF
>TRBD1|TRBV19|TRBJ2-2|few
TGTGCTTCGGGACAGGGGGCGAACACCGGGGAGCTGTTTTTT
CASGQGANTGELFF
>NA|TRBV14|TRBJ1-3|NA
TGTGCCAGCAGCCCAGTCTCTGGAAACACCATATATTTT
CASSPVSGNTIYF
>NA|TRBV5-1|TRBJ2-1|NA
TGCGCCAGCAGCTTGGGTAGTCATGAGCAGTTCTTC
CASSLGSHEQFF
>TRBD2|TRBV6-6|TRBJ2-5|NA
TGTGCCAGCAGCTATTACCTCCTGGTTTGTCGTACTAGCGGCCAAGAGACCCAGTACTTC
CASSYYLLVCRTSGQETQYF
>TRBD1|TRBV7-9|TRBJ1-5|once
TGTGCCAGCAGCCACGCCGGGGACAGGGGTCAGCCCCAGCATTTT
CASSHAGDRGQPQHF
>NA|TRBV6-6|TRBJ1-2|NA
TGTGCCAGCAGCCGGGGAGAAAGCGGCTACACCTTC
CASSRGESGYTF
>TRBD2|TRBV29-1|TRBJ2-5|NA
TGCAGCGGCGCCGGACTAGCGGGGGAGACCCAGTACTTC
CSGAGLAGETQYF
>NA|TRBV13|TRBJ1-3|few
TGTGCCAGCAGCTCCTACAGGCGCTCTGGAAACACCATATATTTT
CASSSYRRSGNTIYF
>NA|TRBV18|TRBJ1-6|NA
TGTGCCAGCTCACCCCAGACTCCGGGACAAACACCCCTCCACTTT
CASSPQTPGQTPLHF
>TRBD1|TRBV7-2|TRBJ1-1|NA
TGTGCCAGCAGCCCCGACAGGGTGAGGACTGAAGCTTTCTTT
CASSPDRVRTEAFF
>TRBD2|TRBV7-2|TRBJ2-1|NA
TGTGCCAGCAGCTTAGCGGGCGGGGGGTCATTCTTC
CASSLAGGGSFF
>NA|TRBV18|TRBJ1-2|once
TGTGCCAGCTCACCCAACAGGGATGGCTACACCTTC
CASSPNRDGYTF
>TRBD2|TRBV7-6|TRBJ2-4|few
TGTGCCAGCAGCTTAGAGGGGCGGGGGACAAACATTCAGTACTTC
CASSLEGRGTNIQYF
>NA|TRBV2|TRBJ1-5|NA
TGTGCCAGCAGGAAGGACAGCCTAAGGGATAGCAATCAGCCCCAGCATTTT
CASRKDSLRDSNQPQHF
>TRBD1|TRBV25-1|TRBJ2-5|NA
TGTGCCAGCAGTGACGACAGGGGTGGTGAGACCCAGTACTTC
CASSDDRGGETQYF
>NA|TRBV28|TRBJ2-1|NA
TGTGCCAGCCGGCAGGGCCAGGTTGGTGGCCTGTACAATGAGCAGTTCTTC
CASRQGQVGGLYNEQFF
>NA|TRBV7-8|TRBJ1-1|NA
TGTGCCAGCAGCGCAGGTGGGGAAGGGGACACTGAAGCTTTCTTT
CASSAGGEGDTEAFF
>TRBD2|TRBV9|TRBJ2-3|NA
TGTGCCAGCAGCGAGGGGACTAGCGGGGGGATTGTAGCAGATACGCAGTATTTT
CASSEGTSGGIVADTQYF
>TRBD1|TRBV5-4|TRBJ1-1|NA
TGTGCCAGCGGACAGGGGAACACTGAAGCTTTCTTT
CASGQGNTEAFF